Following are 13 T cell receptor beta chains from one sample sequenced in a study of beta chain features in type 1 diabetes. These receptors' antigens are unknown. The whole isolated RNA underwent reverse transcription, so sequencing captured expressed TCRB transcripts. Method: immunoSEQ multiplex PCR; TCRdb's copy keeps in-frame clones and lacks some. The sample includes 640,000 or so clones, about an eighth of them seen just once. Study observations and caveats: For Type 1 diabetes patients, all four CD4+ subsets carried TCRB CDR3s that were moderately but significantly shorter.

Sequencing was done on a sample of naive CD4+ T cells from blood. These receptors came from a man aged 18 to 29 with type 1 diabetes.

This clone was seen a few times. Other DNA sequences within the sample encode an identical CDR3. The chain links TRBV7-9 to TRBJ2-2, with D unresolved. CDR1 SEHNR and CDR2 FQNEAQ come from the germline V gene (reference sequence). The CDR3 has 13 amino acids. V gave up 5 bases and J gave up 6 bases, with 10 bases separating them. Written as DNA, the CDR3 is TGTGCCAGCAGCCTGGACCCGGCCGGGGAGCTGTTTTTT. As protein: CASSLDPAGELFF. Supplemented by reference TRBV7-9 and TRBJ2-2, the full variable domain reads DTGVSQNPRHKITKRGQNVTFRCDPISEHNRLYWYRQTLGQGPEFLTYFQNEAQLEKSRLLSDRFSAERPKGSFSTLEIQRTEQGDSAMYLCASSLDPAGELFFGEGSRLTVL.

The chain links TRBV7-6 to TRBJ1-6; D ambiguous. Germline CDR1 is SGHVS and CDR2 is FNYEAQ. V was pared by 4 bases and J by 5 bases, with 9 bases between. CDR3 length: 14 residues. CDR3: CASSSRPDNSPLHF. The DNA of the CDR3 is TGTGCCAGCAGCTCCCGGCCGGATAATTCACCCCTCCACTTT.

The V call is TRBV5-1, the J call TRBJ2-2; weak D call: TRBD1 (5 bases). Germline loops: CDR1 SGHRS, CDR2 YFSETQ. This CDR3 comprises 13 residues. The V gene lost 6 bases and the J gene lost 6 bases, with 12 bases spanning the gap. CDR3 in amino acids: CASIKGSAGELFF. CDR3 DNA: TGCGCCAGCATCAAGGGGTCGGCCGGGGAGCTGTTTTTT.

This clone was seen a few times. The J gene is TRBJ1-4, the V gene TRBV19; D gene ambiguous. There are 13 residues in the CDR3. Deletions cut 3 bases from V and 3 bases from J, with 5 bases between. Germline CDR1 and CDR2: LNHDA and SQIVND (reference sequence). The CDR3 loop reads CASSIEPNEKLFF. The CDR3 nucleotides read TGTGCCAGTAGTATCGAACCTAATGAAAAACTGTTTTTT.

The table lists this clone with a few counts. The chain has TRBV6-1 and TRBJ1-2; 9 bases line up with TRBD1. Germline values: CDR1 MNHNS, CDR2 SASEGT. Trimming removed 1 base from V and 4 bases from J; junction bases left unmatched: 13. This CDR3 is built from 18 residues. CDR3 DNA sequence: TGTGCCAGCAGTGAAGGACAGGGGGGACCGTCCCCCCCCTATGGCTACACCTTC. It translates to CASSEGQGGPSPPYGYTF.

This chain's CDR3 is CASSVARGEQFF. The CDR3 DNA follows: TGTGCCAGCAGCGTAGCTCGGGGAGAGCAGTTCTTC. The chain couples TRBV9 to TRBJ2-1; tentatively, D is TRBD2 (5 bases). Trimming removed 0 bases at V and 10 bases at J, with 8 bases between. Germline V lookup: CDR1 SGDLS, CDR2 YYNGEE. The CDR3 sequence is 12 residues long. The variable domain in full, with the rest retrieved from reference TRBV9 and TRBJ2-1, is DSGVTQTPKHLITATGQRVTLRCSPRSGDLSVYWYQQSLDQGLQFLIQYYNGEERAKGNILERFSAQQFPDLHSELNLSSLELGDSALYFCASSVARGEQFFGPGTRLTVL.

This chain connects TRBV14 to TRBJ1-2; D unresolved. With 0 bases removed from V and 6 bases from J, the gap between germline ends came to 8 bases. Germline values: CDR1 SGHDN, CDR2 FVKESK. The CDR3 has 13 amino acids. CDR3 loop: CASSQEGEDGYTF. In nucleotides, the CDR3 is TGTGCCAGCAGCCAAGAGGGCGAGGATGGCTACACCTTC.

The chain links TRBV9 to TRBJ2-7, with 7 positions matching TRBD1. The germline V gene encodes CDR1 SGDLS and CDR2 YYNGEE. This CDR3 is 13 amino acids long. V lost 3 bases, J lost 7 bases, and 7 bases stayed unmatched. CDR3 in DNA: TGTGCCAGCAGCGCCCTACAGGGGATGGAGCAGTACTTC. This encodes CASSALQGMEQYF.

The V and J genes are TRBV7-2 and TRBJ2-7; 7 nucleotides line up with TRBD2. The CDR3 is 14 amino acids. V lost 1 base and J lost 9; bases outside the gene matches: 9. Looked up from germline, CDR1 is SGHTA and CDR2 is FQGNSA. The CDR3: CASSLDSGGLGQYF. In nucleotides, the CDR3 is TGTGCCAGCAGCTTAGATAGCGGCGGACTAGGGCAGTACTTC.

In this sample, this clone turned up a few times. The CDR3 sequence is CASSQNYYGYTF. DNA for the CDR3: TGTGCCAGCAGTCAGAATTACTATGGCTACACCTTC. The J gene is TRBJ1-2, the V gene TRBV28, with no clear D. The germline V gene encodes CDR1 MDHEN and CDR2 SYDVKM. The CDR3 extends over 12 amino acids. The V end lost 5 bases, the J end lost 3 bases, and 7 bases lay between the germline ends.

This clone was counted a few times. Written as DNA, the CDR3 is TGTGCCAGCAGTCAGACAGGCTATGAAGCTTTCTTT. This codes for CASSQTGYEAFF. The V call is TRBV6-5, the J call TRBJ1-1, with a tentative D call TRBD1 (6 bases). V gave up 5 bases and J gave up 7 bases, with 11 bases separating them. The germline V gene has CDR1 MNHEY and CDR2 SVGAGI. The CDR3 runs to 12 residues.

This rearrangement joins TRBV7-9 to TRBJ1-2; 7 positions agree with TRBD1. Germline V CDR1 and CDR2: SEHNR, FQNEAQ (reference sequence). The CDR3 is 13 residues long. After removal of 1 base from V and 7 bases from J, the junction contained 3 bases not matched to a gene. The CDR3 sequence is CASSLGTGGGYTF. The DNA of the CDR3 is TGTGCCAGCAGCTTAGGGACAGGTGGTGGCTACACCTTC.

The CDR3 DNA reads as TGCGCCAGCAGCATCGGGGTCCTGCGGGAAAAACTGTTTTTT. Its protein product is CASSIGVLREKLFF. The chain couples TRBV5-1 to TRBJ1-4, with D unresolved. Germline V lookup: CDR1 SGHRS, CDR2 YFSETQ. V lost 4 bases to trimming and J lost 8 bases, with 15 bases between them. The CDR3 runs to 14 residues.